The source of this T cell receptor (beta chain) is a study of response to subunit inactivated influenza vaccine (dated by TCRdb to 2016 to 2019). As for the study more broadly: The study used deep quantitative T cell receptor repertoire profiling to track responses to a trivalent subunit inactivated influenza vaccine. Beyond this particular receptor, the publication reports: The authors suggested that each seasonal influenza vaccination may recruit only a limited number of new T cells.

Inclusive of the bounding cysteine and phenylalanine, the CDR3 is 15 residues long. Just the 45-base CDR3 DNA is kept, in frame starting at base 1. The junction carries 13 bases between V and J, which are trimmed by 0 bases and 7 bases respectively. The library was generated by RT-PCR. Instrument used: Illumina HiSeq 2500. The public reads were reanalyzed by TCRdb: fastp trimming at Q25, MiXCR alignment, in-frame beta chains only. Identical CDR3 proteins give one entry, which carries the most common genes and DNA. Recorded for this sample are about 780,000 distinct CDR3 sequences; approximately 17% of them occurred a single time. Together, the top ten hold under 13% of the sample. This clonotype was seen a few times. It has no known antigen specificity. No per-base quality is available; no much larger clone lies one base away.

Specimen: PBMCs from blood, collected 4 to 6 days after vaccination. The chain was built from TRBV12-3 or TRBV12-4 and TRBJ1-5, with no confidently assigned D gene. This clonotype originated in a man between 50 and 59 years old who received an inactivated influenza vaccine. Donor details come from another sample of the same person, matched by shared clones. The nucleotide sequence is TGTGCCAGCAGTTTAGCCACCGGACTGCCGCAGCCCCAGCATTTT. The resulting protein is CASSLATGLPQPQHF.